The T cell receptor (beta chain) under discussion was sequenced for a study of blood T cell repertoires in COVID-19. Turning to the study itself: Collection of acute and convalescent COVID-19 samples took place in the United States, Italy and Spain.

The CDR3 is 16 amino acids. From germline, CDR1 is LGHNA and CDR2 YNFKEQ. V lost 4 bases, J lost 5 bases, and 8 bases stayed unmatched. This clone was counted a few times. In the original workflow: Reference gene primer amplification yielded estimated nucleated cell counts. Here immunoSEQ multiplex PCR was the method, and the copy in TCRdb shows in-frame clones only, minus some. V and J calls and clone size are those listed in that table; D and trimming were worked out from the DNA. The sample consists of about 87,000 clones, 75% to 90% of them appearing once. The receptor was derived from a woman older than 75 with active COVID-19. This sequence joins TRBV4-2 and TRBJ1-6; 7 bases agree with TRBD1. The sequencing sample was made of peripheral blood. DNA of the CDR3: TGTGCCAGCAGCCGATCACAGGGGACGGATAATTCACCCCTCCACTTT. Translated, it gives CASSRSQGTDNSPLHF.